This TCR beta chain originates from a study of blood T cell repertoires in COVID-19. Study background: Collection of acute and convalescent COVID-19 samples took place in the United States, Italy and Spain. Sample material is recorded as cDNA or gDNA derived from T cells, B-cell-depleted T cells, or PBMCs.

Sequencing used immunoSEQ multiplex PCR; TCRdb keeps in-frame clones, though not all of them. The data show 150,000 or so clones, 75% to 90% seen once. V was cut by 4 bases and J by 9 bases, with 17 bases left in between. CDR1 SGHRS and CDR2 YFSETQ come from the germline V gene. This CDR3 contains 14 residues. The specimen sequenced was peripheral blood. The sequence came from a woman in her thirties or forties with acute or convalescent COVID-19. The chain couples TRBV5-1 to TRBJ2-1, with D tentatively TRBD1 (6 bases). The CDR3 loop is CASSVIDRSVEQFF. The CDR3 DNA reads TGCGCCAGCAGCGTGATAGACAGGTCCGTTGAGCAGTTCTTC. Looking up the rest from reference TRBV5-1 and TRBJ2-1 gives the full variable domain: KAGVTQTPRYLIKTRGQQVTLSCSPISGHRSVSWYQQTPGQGLQFLFEYFSETQRNKGNFPGRFSGRQFSNSRSEMNVSTLELGDSALYLCASSVIDRSVEQFFGPGTRLTVL.